This record covers a single T cell receptor beta chain. TCRdb keeps only in-frame clones here, not all; method: immunoSEQ multiplex PCR. Among about 32,000 clones listed, over 85% were seen once. This entry belongs to a study of T cell changes during pregnancy in multiple sclerosis. Looked up from germline, CDR1 is MNHEY and CDR2 is SMNVEV (reference sequence). There are 15 residues in the CDR3. Germline trimming cut 0 bases from V and 3 bases from J; bases unmatched to any gene: 5. The sequence was obtained from a female donor with multiple sclerosis, enrolled in a pregnancy study. Sample: CD8+ T cells from peripheral blood mononuclear cells, taken in the first trimester of pregnancy. This chain joins TRBV27 and TRBJ2-7; TRBD2 matches 7 bases. CDR3 DNA: TGTGCCAGCAGTTTATCAACTAGCGCCCACTACGAGCAGTACTTC. Translation gives CASSLSTSAHYEQYF.